Shown below are 20 T cell receptor beta chains from a single sample sequenced in a study of blood T cells in healthy people across ages. A second roughly 6 to 11 cycle PCR used barcoded and J-beta primers. TCRdb analysed the 5' RACE reads with MiXCR anew, one entry per CDR3 protein. Altogether 1.4 million or so distinct CDR3 sequences are present, roughly 43% being singletons, with the ten largest covering roughly 3.7%. Sequencing was performed on blood. The receptors come from a woman aged 18-35 years in good health.

This clonotype was counted between two and nine times. This sequence joins TRBV11-1 and TRBJ2-7; D may be TRBD1 (5 bases). Trimming pared 2 bases from V and 3 bases from J, leaving 14 bases between. Germline values: CDR1 SGHAT, CDR2 FQDESV (reference sequence). This CDR3 comprises 15 residues. In DNA, the CDR3 is TGTGCCAGCAGCTTACTGCGGACAAAGCTCTACGAGCAGTACTTC. Protein: CASSLLRTKLYEQYF.

The chain has TRBV20-1 and TRBJ2-2, with D unclear. Per the germline V gene, CDR1 is DFQATT and CDR2 is SNEGSKA (reference sequence). The CDR3 totals 13 residues. V was clipped by 1 base and J by 6 bases, with 9 bases between them. CDR3 loop: CSARARQAGELFF. The CDR3 DNA reads TGCAGTGCTAGAGCCCGGCAGGCCGGGGAGCTGTTTTTT.

The chain combines TRBV7-2 with TRBJ1-3; D is unclear. V lost 5 bases, J lost 4 bases, and 15 bases lay in between. Germline CDR1 reads SGHTA; CDR2 reads FQGNSA. The CDR3 covers 15 residues. The CDR3 DNA sequence: TGTGCCAGCAGCCCTTTTGCGTCCGGGGGAAACACCATATATTTT. This codes for CASSPFASGGNTIYF.

This clonotype was observed a few times. The genes are TRBV20-1 and TRBJ2-1, with D hard to call. Germline-derived CDR1 and CDR2 are DFQATT and SNEGSKA (reference sequence). This CDR3 has 12 residues. V was cut by 2 bases and J by 5 bases, with 7 bases left in between. CDR3 protein: CSARILNNEQFF. CDR3 nucleotides: TGCAGTGCTAGAATCCTTAACAATGAGCAGTTCTTC.

The chain combines TRBV14 with TRBJ2-5, with D maybe TRBD2 (5 bases). TRBJ2-7 matches the DNA end more closely, so the J call is doubtful. Germline CDR1 reads SGHDN; CDR2 reads FVKESK. CDR3 length equals 15 residues. The CDR3 spells CASSQVWLAFHEQYF. CDR3 DNA sequence: TGTGCCAGCAGCCAAGTTTGGCTAGCATTCCACGAGCAGTACTTC.

This clonotype was counted a few times. The chain links TRBV4-1 to TRBJ2-1, with 8 bases fitting TRBD1. The ends lost 3 bases at V and 6 bases at J; junction bases unmatched: 4. The CDR3 spans 14 residues. Germline V gene lookup returns CDR1 MGHRA and CDR2 YSYEKL. The CDR3 DNA reads TGCGCCAGCAGCCAGGACAGGGAGAGCAATGAGCAGTTCTTC. This sequence encodes CASSQDRESNEQFF.

The J gene is TRBJ1-1, the V gene TRBV6-1; possible D gene TRBD1, 6 bases. The CDR3 totals 14 residues. Per the germline V gene, CDR1 is MNHNS and CDR2 is SASEGT. V dropped 4 bases and J dropped 9 bases, with 18 bases sitting between them. The CDR3, as DNA: TGTGCCAGCAGTGCCTACAGGGTTCCCGTCCAAGCTTTCTTT. Its protein product is CASSAYRVPVQAFF.

Comment on this clonotype: The junction departs from germline at one end; a sequencing error may be responsible. The V and J genes are TRBV6-2 or TRBV6-3 and TRBJ2-5, with 10 positions matching TRBD1. Per germline, CDR1 MNHEY and CDR2 SVGEGT. This CDR3 has 15 residues. Here the CDR3 DNA reads TGTGCCGGCAGTCGGAGGACAGGGGGTTGGGAGACCCAGTACTTC. Translation: CAGSRRTGGWETQYF.

J is TRBJ1-1 and V is TRBV27; 10 bases map to TRBD1. The V gene's germline CDR1 is MNHEY and CDR2 SMNVEV (reference sequence). The CDR3 totals 14 residues. V lost 5 bases to trimming and J lost 7 bases; unmatched junction nucleotides: 7. The CDR3 DNA is TGTGCCAGCAGTCCTTCCGGGACAGGGGATGAAGCTTTCTTT. It yields the protein CASSPSGTGDEAFF.

This clonotype has a handful of counts. The V call is TRBV5-1, the J call TRBJ2-1, with 8 bases that match TRBD1. TRBJ2-7 explains the end of the DNA better; the J call may be wrong. There are 16 residues in the CDR3. Germline-derived CDR1 and CDR2 are SGHRS and YFSETQ. The CDR3 sequence: CASSLDSYRGYNEQYF. The CDR3, as DNA: TGCGCCAGCAGCTTGGACAGTTACAGGGGGTACAATGAGCAGTACTTC.

The chain employs TRBV4-1 and TRBJ2-4; D possibly corresponds to TRBD1 (5 bases). With the DNA end fitting TRBJ2-7 better, the J assignment may be wrong. In germline, CDR1 is MGHRA, CDR2 YSYEKL. CDR3 length: 15 amino acids. CDR3 amino acids: CASSQDSGYGDEQYF. The CDR3 coding sequence is TGCGCCAGCAGCCAAGATTCAGGGTATGGCGACGAGCAGTACTTC.

The chain recombines TRBV29-1 with TRBJ2-7, with D perhaps given as TRBD1 or TRBD2 (5 bases each). Germline V CDR1 and CDR2: SQVTM, ANQGSEA. The CDR3 runs 12 residues. V lost 0 bases and J lost 6, with 9 bases in between. Written as DNA, the CDR3 is TGCAGCGTTGAAGAGGCAGGGAGCGAGCAGTACTTC. Its protein is CSVEEAGSEQYF.

This clonotype was found a few times. The chain uses TRBV5-1 and TRBJ2-3; D is tentatively TRBD1 or TRBD2 (5 bases each). The CDR3 length is 18 residues. The germline V gene has CDR1 SGHRS and CDR2 YFSETQ. Trimming pared 1 base from V and 2 bases from J, leaving 20 bases between. CDR3 sequence (DNA): TGCGCCAGCAGCTTGTATGGGGACCGACTAACCCTCACAGATACGCAGTATTTT. This translates into CASSLYGDRLTLTDTQYF.

This clonotype was seen at least ten times. V gene TRBV12-3 or TRBV12-4 combines with J gene TRBJ2-7, with TRBD2 as a possible D gene (7 bases). CDR3 length: 14 residues. Between the trimmed V and J ends, which lost 6 bases and 0 bases, there was a span of 12 bases. The DNA of the CDR3 is TGTGCCAGCAGCGAGGGGGGGAGCTCCTACGAGCAGTACTTC. Protein: CASSEGGSSYEQYF.

V and J are TRBV4-3 and TRBJ2-1; possibly TRBD1 for D (6 bases). Between the trimmed V and J ends, which lost 0 bases and 4 bases, there was a span of 16 bases. This CDR3 has 17 amino acids. Germline CDR1 is LGHNA and CDR2 is YSLEER. The CDR3 nucleotides are TGCGCCAGCAGCCAAGATCGGTGGGGGCAAGGGTACAATGAGCAGTTCTTC. Translating it yields CASSQDRWGQGYNEQFF.

This clonotype occurred a few times. The genes are TRBV11-2 and TRBJ2-1, with D perhaps TRBD2 (6 bases). The CDR3 length is 16 residues. Per germline, CDR1 SGHAT and CDR2 FQNNGV. V was cut by 1 base and J by 6 bases, with 16 bases left in between. The CDR3, as DNA: TGTGCCAGCAGCTTAGCCCTCGGGAGAGTTCGCAATGAGCAGTTCTTC. This codes for CASSLALGRVRNEQFF.

This clonotype has a handful of counts. The genes are TRBV9 and TRBJ1-2, with 11 bases matching TRBD1. The junction had 3 bases not matched to a gene; V was cut back by 3 bases and J by 5 bases. This CDR3 has 14 amino acids. The germline V gene has CDR1 SGDLS and CDR2 YYNGEE. CDR3 in DNA: TGTGCCAGCAGCGAAGGGACAGGGGGGTATGGCTACACCTTC. Translated: CASSEGTGGYGYTF.

This sequence joins TRBV27 and TRBJ2-1; the D gene is possibly TRBD2 (5 bases). This CDR3 has 14 amino acids. Trimming took 3 bases from V and 12 from J, leaving 18 bases between them. Looked up from germline, CDR1 is MNHEY and CDR2 is SMNVEV (reference sequence). The CDR3 DNA sequence: TGTGCCAGCAGTTTGACGTCCGGAGGACTGGGGCAGTTCTTC. It is translated as CASSLTSGGLGQFF.

The rearrangement links TRBV6-2 or TRBV6-3 to TRBJ2-3; D possibly corresponds to TRBD2 (6 bases). Looked up from germline, CDR1 is MNHEY and CDR2 is SVGEGT. V was trimmed by 6 bases and J by 0 bases, leaving 10 bases between them. The CDR3 is made up of 14 amino acids. The CDR3 reads CASRALASTDTQYF. CDR3 DNA sequence: TGTGCCAGCAGGGCGCTAGCGAGCACAGATACGCAGTATTTT.

This clonotype was seen many times. This chain connects TRBV10-3 to TRBJ2-3, with D possibly being TRBD1 (6 bases). The CDR3 spans 14 residues. The ends were cut back, 10 bases at V and 4 bases at J, with 18 bases in the middle. CDR1 and CDR2 (germline): ENHRY, SYGVKD. The CDR3 is CATSGQFSSDTQYF. CDR3 sequence (DNA): TGTGCCACTTCGGGACAATTTAGCTCAGATACGCAGTATTTT.